A single sample is the source of the 7 T cell receptor beta chains below, sequenced in a study of blood T cell repertoires in COVID-19. Repertoires were generated with immunoSEQ multiplex PCR, while TCRdb's copy carries only in-frame clones and drops some. The sample has 200,000 to 250,000 clones, roughly 80% seen once; the top ten hold around 5.1%. The sequenced material came from peripheral blood. These receptors came from a human donor in a cohort sampled during active COVID-19.

The chain combines TRBV28 with TRBJ2-3, with 12 positions matching TRBD2. After removal of 6 bases from V and 6 bases from J, the junction contained 13 bases not matched to a gene. CDR1 is MDHEN, CDR2 SYDVKM, per germline. There are 17 residues in the CDR3. This chain's CDR3 is CASRPPRLAGEGDTQYF. DNA of the CDR3: TGTGCCAGCAGGCCGCCACGACTAGCGGGAGAGGGGGATACGCAGTATTTT.

The CDR3 coding sequence is TGTGCCATCAGTGATAGCGGGAGGGCCTCAGAGACCCAGTACTTC. The encoded protein is CAISDSGRASETQYF. The chain links TRBV10-3 to TRBJ2-5; the match to TRBD2 covers 11 bases. The CDR3 has 15 residues. The ends lost 3 bases at V and 4 bases at J; junction bases unmatched: 4. Germline V lookup: CDR1 ENHRY, CDR2 SYGVKD.

The gene calls are TRBV28 and TRBJ1-2, with 10 bases aligning to TRBD1. V lost 5 bases, J lost 4 bases, and 10 bases stayed unmatched. The CDR3 has 16 amino acids. Germline V gene sequence: CDR1 MDHEN, CDR2 SYDVKM. The CDR3 nucleotides are TGTGCCAGCAGTCCGCAGACAGGGGGCCCAAGCTATGGCTACACCTTC. Protein sequence: CASSPQTGGPSYGYTF.

The J gene is TRBJ2-3, the V gene TRBV7-3, with no clear D. The CDR3 consists of 15 residues. Per germline, CDR1 SGHTA and CDR2 FQGTGA. The V and J ends lost 0 bases and 0 bases respectively, with 7 bases between them. Here the CDR3 DNA reads TGTGCCAGCAGCTTAACCCAGGATAGCACAGATACGCAGTATTTT. This sequence encodes CASSLTQDSTDTQYF.

V usage is TRBV20-1 and J usage is TRBJ2-7; D call uncertain. The CDR3 totals 14 residues. The V end lost 3 bases, the J end lost 2 bases, and 14 bases lay between the germline ends. Germline loops: CDR1 DFQATT, CDR2 SNEGSKA (reference sequence). The CDR3 protein is CSASIDSRTYEQYF. For the CDR3, the DNA is TGCAGTGCTAGTATAGACTCTCGAACCTACGAGCAGTACTTC.

The J gene is TRBJ2-1, the V gene TRBV11-2; D possibly corresponds to TRBD2 (6 bases). Germline V CDR1 and CDR2: SGHAT, FQNNGV. This CDR3 is 18 amino acids long. The V end was cut by 4 bases, the J end by 12 bases, with 31 bases between. The CDR3 bases are TGTGCCAGCAGCTCCTTCCCCACTAGCAGCCCCTACAATGAGGGGCAGTTCTTC. Translated, it gives CASSSFPTSSPYNEGQFF.

The rearrangement uses TRBV9 and TRBJ2-5, with 9 bases matching TRBD1. Germline V lookup: CDR1 SGDLS, CDR2 YYNGEE. The CDR3 is made up of 14 amino acids. V was pared by 3 bases and J by 4 bases, with 4 bases of the junction left unmatched. The CDR3 is CASSADRGSETQYF. CDR3 DNA: TGTGCCAGCAGCGCGGACAGGGGATCAGAGACCCAGTACTTC.